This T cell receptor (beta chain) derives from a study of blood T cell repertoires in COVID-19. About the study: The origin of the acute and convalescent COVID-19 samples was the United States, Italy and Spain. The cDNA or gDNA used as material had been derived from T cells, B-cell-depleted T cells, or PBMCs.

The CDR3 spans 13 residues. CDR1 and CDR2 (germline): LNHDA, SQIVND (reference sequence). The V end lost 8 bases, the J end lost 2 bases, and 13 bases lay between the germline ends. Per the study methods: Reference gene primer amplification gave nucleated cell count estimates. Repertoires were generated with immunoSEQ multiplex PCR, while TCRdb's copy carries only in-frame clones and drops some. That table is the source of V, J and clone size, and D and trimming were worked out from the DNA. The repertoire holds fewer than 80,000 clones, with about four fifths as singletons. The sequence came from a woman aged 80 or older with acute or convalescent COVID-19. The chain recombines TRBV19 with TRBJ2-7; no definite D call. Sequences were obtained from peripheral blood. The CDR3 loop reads CASSFTQTYEQYF. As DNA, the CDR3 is TGTGCCAGTTCCTTCACACAAACCTACGAGCAGTACTTC.